This T cell receptor beta chain was obtained from a study of blood T cell repertoires in COVID-19. As for the study in general: In each case, the material was cDNA or gDNA derived from T cells, B-cell-depleted T cells, or PBMCs.

The CDR3 contains 14 residues. Germline V lookup: CDR1 MNHEY, CDR2 SVGAGI. The germline V and J ends were trimmed by 7 bases and 6 bases, with 16 bases remaining between them. Sequenced by immunoSEQ multiplex PCR; TCRdb stores in-frame clones only, minus some. This repertoire shows hundreds of thousands of clones, 80% to 85% found once; its top ten account for roughly 12%. V usage is TRBV6-5 and J usage is TRBJ2-1, with D possibly matching TRBD1 (5 bases). The sequenced material came from peripheral blood. This TCR was sampled from a woman aged 60-70 years with active or convalescent COVID-19. CDR3 residues: CASIKPGSGNEQFF. The CDR3 nucleotides read TGTGCCAGCATTAAACCAGGGTCAGGCAATGAGCAGTTCTTC.